This TCR beta chain was identified during a study of identical twins (dated by TCRdb to 2016 to 2017). Turning to the overall study: To test whether fetal clonotypes persist, this study deep-sequenced TCR alpha and beta repertoires from monozygotic twins, from unrelated adults of various ages, and from cord blood. Replicate twin experiments were performed at different times using different library preparation protocols to rule out contamination. The study at large found these results: Because the same donors could not be followed over many years, the conclusions relied on cross-sectional statistical analysis. Out-of-frame TCR alpha sharing in monozygotic twins was systematically underestimated by recombination models, whereas sharing between unrelated individuals was in agreement with the recombination models. Abundant cord blood beta clonotypes had fewer insertions, young adult naive repertoires showed a similar but weaker trend, and memory repertoires showed no such trend. Out-of-frame TCR alpha sequences shared between twins showed an excess of low generation-probability sequences compared with coincidental sharing between unrelated individuals. The excess sharing between twins in beta out-of-frame sequences was weaker because fewer shared sequences reduced the signal-to-noise ratio. Invariant T cells such as MAIT and iNKT could partly confound zero-insertion analyses, although diverse VJ usage argued against such confounding for most clonotypes.

Every donor was a healthy Caucasian. Its CDR3 holds 15 amino acids, cysteine through phenylalanine. Only CDR3 DNA remains: 45 bases, in frame from the first base. V lost 0 bases and J lost 11 bases, and the count of bases not matched to a germline gene is 13. CDR1 and CDR2 are read off the germline V gene as SGDLS and YYNGEE. The library was obtained by 5' RACE. TCRdb names Illumina HiSeq 2000 as the instrument used. Template switching added a universal primer binding site, and the final cDNA carried a unique molecular identifier that allowed TCR cDNA molecules to be counted accurately. First-strand cDNA for TCR alpha and beta chains was synthesized from specific primers in the conserved constant-segment region. To control for contamination, each cDNA library was double barcoded with a SMART-Mk sample barcode plus Illumina barcodes. TruSeq adapter sequences and Illumina sample barcodes were added in two successive PCR steps. TCR alpha and beta cDNA libraries were sequenced on the Illumina HiSeq platform with custom primers. For the original study's pipeline: MiGEC processed the raw reads to extract unique molecular identifiers, while MiXCR was used to determine the CDR3 positions. For each individual, recombination models were inferred using an EM algorithm with the repgenHMM and IGoR tools. Shared clonotypes were analyzed with the tcR package in R, and sharing was normalized by the product of cloneset sizes. To study raw recombination without the effects of thymic and clonal selection, out-of-frame nonproductive sequences were analyzed. The raw public reads went through TCRdb reprocessing: fastp at Q25, MiXCR clone calling, in-frame beta chains kept. Each CDR3 protein appears once, grouped with its most common genes and DNA. TCRdb's processing, not the authors', yielded these V and J calls. In this sample the table shows around 1.7 million distinct CDR3 sequences, about 32% of which occur a single time. In total, the top ten clones hold under 0.35% of the sample.

A word on this clonotype: Its antigen target is currently unknown. Nothing much larger sits one base from this clone, and base qualities are not available.

Rearrangement joined TRBV9 to TRBJ2-5, with TRBD2 identical over 7 junction bases. The receptor comes from a newborn girl in good health. Input material: cord blood. The CDR3 loop reads CASSVDLAAYNEQYF. The DNA is TGTGCCAGCAGCGTAGATCTAGCGGCCTACAATGAGCAGTACTTC.